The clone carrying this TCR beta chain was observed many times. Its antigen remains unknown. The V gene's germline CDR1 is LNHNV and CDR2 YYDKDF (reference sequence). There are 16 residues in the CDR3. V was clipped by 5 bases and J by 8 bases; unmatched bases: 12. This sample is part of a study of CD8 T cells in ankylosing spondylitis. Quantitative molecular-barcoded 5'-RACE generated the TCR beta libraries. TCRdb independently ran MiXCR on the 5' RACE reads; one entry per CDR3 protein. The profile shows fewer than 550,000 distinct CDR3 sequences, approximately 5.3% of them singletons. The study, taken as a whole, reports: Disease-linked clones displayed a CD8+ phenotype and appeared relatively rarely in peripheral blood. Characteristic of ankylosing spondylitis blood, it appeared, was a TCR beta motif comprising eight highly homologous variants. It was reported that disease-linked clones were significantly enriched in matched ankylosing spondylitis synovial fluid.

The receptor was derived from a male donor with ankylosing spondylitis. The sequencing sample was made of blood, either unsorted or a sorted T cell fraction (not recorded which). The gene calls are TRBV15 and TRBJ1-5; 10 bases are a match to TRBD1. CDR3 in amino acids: CATSPPGTGDLKPQHF. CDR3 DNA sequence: TGTGCCACCAGCCCTCCCGGGACAGGGGATCTGAAGCCCCAGCATTTT.